This T cell receptor beta chain stems from a study of T cell clonotyping in hematopoietic cell transplantation. Whole-study results and caveats: At the given depth, recipient repertoires were over 97% de novo clonotypes. Without cell sorting, CD4 versus CD8 contributions remain unresolved. After transplant, recipient diversity fell while pathologically expanded clonotypes grew through day 180.

The germline V and J ends were trimmed by 6 bases and 1 base, with 10 bases remaining between them. The CDR3 contains 14 residues. Looked up from germline, CDR1 is MNHNS and CDR2 is SASEGT. Comments on this clone: Its antigen is undetermined.

Profiling relied on immunoSEQ multiplex PCR, and the TCRdb table lists in-frame clones only, not all of them. This repertoire shows about 45,000 clones, about 93% found once; its top ten account for about 0.8%. The J gene is TRBJ1-3, the V gene TRBV6-1, with D unclear. Sequenced sample: peripheral blood mononuclear cells. The TCR sequence derives from a woman between 45 and 60 years old in good health. Some clones in this sample may be carry-over from other donors' samples. The CDR3 sequence is CASSPMASGNTIYF. The CDR3 nucleotides are TGTGCCAGCAGCCCCATGGCGTCTGGAAACACCATATATTTT.